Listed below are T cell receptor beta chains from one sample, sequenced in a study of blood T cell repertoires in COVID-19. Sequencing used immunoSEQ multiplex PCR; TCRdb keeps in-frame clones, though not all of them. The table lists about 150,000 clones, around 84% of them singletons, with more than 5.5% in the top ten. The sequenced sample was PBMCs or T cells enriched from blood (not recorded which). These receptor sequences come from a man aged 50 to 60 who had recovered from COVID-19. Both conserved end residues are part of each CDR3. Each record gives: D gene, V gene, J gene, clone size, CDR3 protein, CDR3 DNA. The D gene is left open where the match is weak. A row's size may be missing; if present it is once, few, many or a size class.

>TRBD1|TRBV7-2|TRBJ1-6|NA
CASSLGTGGFNSPLHF
TGTGCCAGCAGCTTAGGTACAGGGGGCTTTAATTCACCCCTCCACTTT
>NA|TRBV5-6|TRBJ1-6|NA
CASSTQAGARGSPLHF
TGTGCCAGCAGCACCCAAGCAGGGGCCCGAGGGTCACCCCTCCACTTT
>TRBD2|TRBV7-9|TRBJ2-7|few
CASSLGGASGGSYEQYF
TGTGCCAGCAGCTTAGGTGGGGCTAGCGGGGGGTCCTACGAGCAGTACTTC
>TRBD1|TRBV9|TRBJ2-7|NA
CASSVGRDRTYEQYF
TGTGCCAGCAGCGTAGGACGGGACAGGACCTACGAGCAGTACTTC
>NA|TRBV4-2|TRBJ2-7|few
CASSQETTLTWEQYF
TGTGCCAGCAGCCAAGAGACGACACTGACATGGGAGCAGTACTTC
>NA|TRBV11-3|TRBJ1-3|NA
CASSLDQGGSSGNTIYF
TGTGCCAGCAGCTTAGATCAAGGAGGGAGCTCTGGAAACACCATATATTTT
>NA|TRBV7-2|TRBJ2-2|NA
CASSLVGAAGELFF
TGTGCCAGCAGCTTAGTGGGGGCGGCCGGGGAGCTGTTTTTT
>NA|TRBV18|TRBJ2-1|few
CASSPRGGGSSYNEQFF
TGTGCCAGCTCGCCCAGAGGGGGGGGAAGCTCCTACAATGAGCAGTTCTTC
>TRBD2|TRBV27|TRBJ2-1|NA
CASSLPLAGGYNEQFF
TGTGCCAGCAGTTTGCCCCTAGCGGGGGGGTACAATGAGCAGTTCTTC
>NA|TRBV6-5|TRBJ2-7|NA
CASSTGGHFEQYF
TGTGCCAGCAGTACAGGAGGGCACTTCGAGCAGTACTTC
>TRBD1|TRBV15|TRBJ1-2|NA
CATSRDKTGGGGYTF
TGTGCCACCAGCAGAGATAAGACAGGGGGCGGAGGCTACACCTTC
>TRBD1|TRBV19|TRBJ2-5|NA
CASSIGDRRQETQYF
TGTGCCAGTAGTATCGGGGACAGACGACAAGAGACCCAGTACTTC
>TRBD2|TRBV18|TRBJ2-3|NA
CASSLGLAGDTQYF
TGTGCCAGCTCATTAGGCCTAGCGGGCGATACGCAGTATTTT
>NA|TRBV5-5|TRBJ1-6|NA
CASSLAPTGLNSPLHF
TGTGCCAGCAGCTTGGCCCCGACAGGCCTCAATTCACCCCTCCACTTT
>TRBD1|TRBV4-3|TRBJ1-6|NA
CASSQDVIRDRYSPLHF
TGCGCCAGCAGCCAAGATGTGATAAGGGACAGATATTCACCCCTCCACTTT
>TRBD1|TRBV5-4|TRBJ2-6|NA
CASSSNRGQPGANVLTF
TGTGCCAGCAGCTCAAACAGGGGGCAGCCTGGGGCCAACGTCCTGACTTTC
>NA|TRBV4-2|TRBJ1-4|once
CASSQDGGRNEKLFF
TGTGCCAGCAGCCAAGATGGGGGCAGGAATGAAAAACTGTTTTTT
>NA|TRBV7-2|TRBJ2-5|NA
CASSLGGRAETQYF
TGTGCCAGCAGCCTAGGAGGCAGGGCAGAGACCCAGTACTTC
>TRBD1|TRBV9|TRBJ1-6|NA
CASSVEQGAYSPLHF
TGTGCCAGCAGCGTAGAACAGGGGGCCTATTCACCCCTCCACTTT
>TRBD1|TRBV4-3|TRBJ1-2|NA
CASSQDIMVAGTVPSGYTF
TGCGCCAGCAGCCAAGATATTATGGTTGCTGGGACAGTCCCCTCTGGCTACACCTTC
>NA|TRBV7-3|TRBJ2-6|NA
CASSPSTRANNVLTF
TGTGCCAGCAGCCCCTCCACTAGGGCGAACAACGTCCTGACTTTC
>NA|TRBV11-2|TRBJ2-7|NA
CASSPSGEQYF
TGTGCCAGCAGCCCCTCGGGGGAGCAGTACTTC
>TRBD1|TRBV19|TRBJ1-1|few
CASSRRQGVGTEAFF
TGTGCCAGTAGTCGCCGACAGGGAGTGGGCACTGAAGCTTTCTTT
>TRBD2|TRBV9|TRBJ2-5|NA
CASSVGSSGGQETQYF
TGTGCCAGCAGCGTAGGCTCTAGCGGGGGACAAGAGACCCAGTACTTC
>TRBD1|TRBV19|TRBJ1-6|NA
CASSSRGQGNNSPLHF
TGTGCCAGTAGTTCCAGAGGACAGGGGAATAATTCACCCCTCCACTTT
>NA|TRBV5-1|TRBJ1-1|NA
CASSGSGTSNTEAFF
TGCGCCAGCAGCGGCTCCGGGACAAGTAACACTGAAGCTTTCTTT
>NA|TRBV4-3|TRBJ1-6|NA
CASSQDYYSPLHF
TGCGCCAGCAGCCAAGATTACTATTCACCCCTCCACTTT
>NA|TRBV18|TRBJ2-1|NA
CASSPSALPEFF
TGTGCCAGCTCACCTAGTGCCCTGCCGGAGTTCTTC
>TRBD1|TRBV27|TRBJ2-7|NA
CASSLTPGQGAYEQYF
TGTGCCAGCAGCCTCACTCCGGGACAGGGGGCCTACGAGCAGTACTTC
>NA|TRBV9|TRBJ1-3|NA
CASSADSGGNTIYF
TGTGCCAGCAGCGCGGACAGTGGTGGAAACACCATATATTTT
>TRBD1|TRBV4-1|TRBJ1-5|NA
CASSEGTGNQPQHF
TGCGCCAGCAGCGAAGGGACAGGCAATCAGCCCCAGCATTTT
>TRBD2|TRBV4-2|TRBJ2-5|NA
CASSPSGVAGGLVETQYF
TGTGCCAGCAGCCCCTCCGGGGTTGCGGGGGGGCTTGTAGAGACCCAGTACTTC
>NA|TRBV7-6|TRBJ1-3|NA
CASSLGGFAGNTIYF
TGTGCCAGCAGCTTAGGGGGCTTTGCTGGAAACACCATATATTTT
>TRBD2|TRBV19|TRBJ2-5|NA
CASRDSGGSETQYF
TGTGCCAGTAGGGATAGCGGGGGTTCAGAGACCCAGTACTTC
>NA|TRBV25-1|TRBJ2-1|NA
CASSEYSKPGTPYNEQFF
TGTGCCAGCAGTGAATACTCTAAACCCGGGACTCCATACAATGAGCAGTTCTTC
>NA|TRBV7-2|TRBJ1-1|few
CASSLSGGVRNTEAFF
TGTGCCAGCAGCTTAAGTGGGGGGGTGAGGAACACTGAAGCTTTCTTT
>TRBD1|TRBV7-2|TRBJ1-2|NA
CASSLAGTAYGYTF
TGTGCCAGCAGCTTAGCTGGGACAGCCTATGGCTACACCTTC
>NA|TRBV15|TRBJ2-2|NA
CATSRVAGYTGELFF
TGTGCCACCAGCAGAGTAGCAGGGTACACCGGGGAGCTGTTTTTT
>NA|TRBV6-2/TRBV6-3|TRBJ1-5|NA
CASSSDWENQPQHF
TGTGCCAGCAGCTCCGATTGGGAGAATCAGCCCCAGCATTTT